These 32 T cell receptor beta chains share one sample of origin, sequenced in a study of spatial heterogeneity in lung cancer. Time point here: blood at routine non-recurrence follow-up after resection. Each CDR3 protein is one row after TCRdb ran MiXCR on the 5' RACE reads. The repertoire holds around 3,000 distinct CDR3 sequences, with approximately 50% as singletons. Sequences were derived from PBMCs, sampled at follow-up. These receptors originate from a male donor with early-stage non-small cell lung cancer.

This clonotype appeared a few times. Since it is a stray read in a library aimed at alpha chains, this beta chain has a size that is not meaningful. This chain connects TRBV7-9 to TRBJ2-3; D unresolved. CDR1 SEHNR and CDR2 FQNEAQ come from the germline V gene (reference sequence). The CDR3 is 14 amino acids. V was trimmed by 1 base and J by 2 bases, leaving 7 bases between them. CDR3 in amino acids: CASSLGSDTDTQYF. CDR3 bases: TGTGCCAGCAGCTTAGGTTCAGACACAGATACGCAGTATTTT.

This clonotype was counted only a few times. This beta chain came through as a stray read in a library set up for alpha chains, and its size says little. This sequence joins TRBV5-1 and TRBJ2-7, with 10 bases fitting TRBD2. V lost 4 bases and J lost 7; bases outside the gene matches: 8. The CDR3 covers 14 residues. Germline lookup yields CDR1 SGHRS and CDR2 YFSETQ. This chain's CDR3 is CASSPLAGVGEQYF. For the CDR3, the DNA is TGCGCCAGCAGCCCCCTAGCGGGAGTAGGGGAGCAGTACTTC. Supplemented by reference TRBV5-1 and TRBJ2-7, the full variable domain reads KAGVTQTPRYLIKTRGQQVTLSCSPISGHRSVSWYQQTPGQGLQFLFEYFSETQRNKGNFPGRFSGRQFSNSRSEMNVSTLELGDSALYLCASSPLAGVGEQYFGPGTRLTVT.

About this clonotype: Because the library targeted alpha chains, this beta chain is an off-target read whose size means little. This chain links TRBV5-1 with TRBJ1-4, with 7 positions matching TRBD1. The CDR3 consists of 13 residues. Germline V gene lookup returns CDR1 SGHRS and CDR2 YFSETQ. V lost 4 bases and J lost 5; bases outside the gene matches: 2. The CDR3 sequence: CASSQGGNEKLFF. Here the CDR3 DNA reads TGCGCCAGCAGCCAGGGGGGCAATGAAAAACTGTTTTTT.

Turning to this clonotype: Within a library made for alpha chains, this beta chain is off target, and its count is uninformative. The gene calls are TRBV3-1 and TRBJ2-5; D tentatively reads TRBD1 or TRBD2 (6 bases each). V was clipped by 3 bases and J by 5 bases, with 13 bases between them. The germline V gene encodes CDR1 LGHDT and CDR2 YNNKEL (reference sequence). This CDR3 comprises 14 residues. The CDR3 is CASSHGGQGETQYF. The CDR3 DNA sequence: TGTGCCAGCAGCCATGGGGGGCAGGGGGAGACCCAGTACTTC.

The sample holds a few counts of this clonotype. Being off target in a library aimed at alpha chains, this beta chain has a size of little meaning. The chain joins TRBV29-1 to TRBJ1-1, with D maybe TRBD1 (6 bases). CDR3 length: 12 residues. In germline, CDR1 is SQVTM, CDR2 ANQGSEA. V was cut by 4 bases and J by 0 bases, with 6 bases left in between. The CDR3 DNA reads TGCAGCGTTGGGACAGTGAACACTGAAGCTTTCTTT. Its protein is CSVGTVNTEAFF.

This clonotype was seen only once. This beta chain is a stray read from a library made for alpha chains; its abundance is not meaningful. This rearrangement joins TRBV23-1 to TRBJ2-7; no reliable D call. TRBV23-1 is reported as an ORF; its role is uncertain. This CDR3 has 17 residues. V gave up 5 bases and J gave up 6 bases, with 26 bases separating them. The CDR3 spells CASSLPLNLTRHPEQYF. The CDR3 nucleotides read TGCGCCAGCAGTTTACCTCTTAATCTAACCAGACACCCCGAGCAGTACTTC.

This clonotype has just one count. This beta chain is an off-target read within a library intended for alpha chains, so its frequency means little. This chain connects TRBV5-1 to TRBJ1-4, with D hard to call. V was trimmed by 7 bases and J by 5 bases, leaving 12 bases between them. The CDR3 contains 13 residues. Germline CDR1 is SGHRS and CDR2 is YFSETQ. CDR3: CASAWRLNEKLFF. The CDR3 DNA is TGCGCCAGCGCATGGAGGCTAAATGAAAAACTGTTTTTT. Variable domain in full (rest from reference TRBV5-1 and TRBJ1-4): KAGVTQTPRYLIKTRGQQVTLSCSPISGHRSVSWYQQTPGQGLQFLFEYFSETQRNKGNFPGRFSGRQFSNSRSEMNVSTLELGDSALYLCASAWRLNEKLFFGSGTQLSVL.

To note about this clonotype: Within a library made for alpha chains, this beta chain is off target, and its count is uninformative. The rearrangement joins TRBV5-1 to TRBJ2-5; 7 bases align to TRBD1. V lost 0 bases and J lost 2; bases outside the gene matches: 10. In germline, CDR1 is SGHRS, CDR2 YFSETQ. This CDR3 spans 17 amino acids. CDR3 DNA sequence: TGCGCCAGCAGCTTGGCCCCCGTGGCAGGGGGACAAGAGACCCAGTACTTC. It specifies CASSLAPVAGGQETQYF. The whole variable domain, filled in from reference TRBV5-1 and TRBJ2-5, reads KAGVTQTPRYLIKTRGQQVTLSCSPISGHRSVSWYQQTPGQGLQFLFEYFSETQRNKGNFPGRFSGRQFSNSRSEMNVSTLELGDSALYLCASSLAPVAGGQETQYFGPGTRLLVL.

A note on this clonotype: Since the library was made to target alpha chains, this beta chain is a stray read and its abundance is not meaningful. The gene calls are TRBV5-5 and TRBJ2-7, with D uncertain. CDR3 length equals 13 residues. Germline loops: CDR1 SGHKS, CDR2 YYEKEE (reference sequence). V was trimmed by 3 bases and J by 2 bases, leaving 9 bases between them. DNA for the CDR3: TGTGCCAGCAGCTGGGAACGCCCCTACGAGCAGTACTTC. Its translation is CASSWERPYEQYF. The full variable domain, rest sourced from reference TRBV5-5 and TRBJ2-7, is DAGVTQSPTHLIKTRGQQVTLRCSPISGHKSVSWYQQVLGQGPQFIFQYYEKEERGRGNFPDRFSARQFPNYSSELNVNALLLGDSALYLCASSWERPYEQYFGPGTRLTVT.

A word on this clonotype: This beta chain is off target for a library built for alpha chains, so its abundance means little. The genes are TRBV7-6 and TRBJ2-2; D remains unclear. Per the germline V gene, CDR1 is SGHVS and CDR2 is FNYEAQ. Trimming removed 1 base from V and 6 bases from J, with 6 bases in between. The length of the CDR3 is 13 residues. The CDR3 is CASSLGPPGELFF. The CDR3 DNA is TGTGCCAGCAGCTTAGGGCCCCCCGGGGAGCTGTTTTTT.

As regards this clonotype: The size of this beta chain means little, since it is a stray read in a library made for alpha chains. The V and J genes are TRBV5-1 and TRBJ2-5, with 7 positions matching TRBD1. The CDR3 runs to 14 residues. Germline CDR1 SGHRS, CDR2 YFSETQ. The J segment lost 5 bases and the V segment lost 0 bases, leaving 4 bases of the junction unmatched. The CDR3 DNA is TGCGCCAGCAGCTTGGCTACAGGGGTGGAGACCCAGTACTTC. Protein product: CASSLATGVETQYF.

As for this clonotype: Found in a library prepared for alpha chains, this beta chain is an off-target read, and its abundance has little meaning. V and J are TRBV7-3 and TRBJ2-2; 7 nucleotides agree with TRBD1. The J segment lost 4 bases and the V segment lost 3 bases, leaving 11 bases of the junction unmatched. CDR3 size: 17 residues. Germline V lookup: CDR1 SGHTA, CDR2 FQGTGA. The chain's CDR3 is CASSLGDSFYPTGELFF. DNA of the CDR3: TGTGCCAGCAGCTTGGGGGACAGTTTTTACCCCACCGGGGAGCTGTTTTTT.

Worth noting for this clonotype: Being off target in a library aimed at alpha chains, this beta chain has a size of little meaning. The V gene is TRBV7-2, the J gene TRBJ1-6; D gene ambiguous. CDR1 and CDR2 (germline): SGHTA, FQGNSA. The V and J ends lost 1 base and 9 bases respectively, with 13 bases between them. This CDR3 comprises 15 residues. CDR3: CASSLGALGGSPLHF. The CDR3 coding sequence is TGTGCCAGCAGCTTAGGGGCCCTGGGTGGTTCACCCCTCCACTTT.

Remarks on this clonotype: This beta chain slipped into a library made for alpha chains as a stray read, so its size is not meaningful. The rearrangement joins TRBV14 to TRBJ2-1; tentatively, D is TRBD1 or TRBD2 (5 bases each). This CDR3 has 15 residues. Trimming left V 0 bases short and J 7 bases short, with 13 bases between. Germline V gives CDR1 SGHDN, CDR2 FVKESK. For the CDR3, the DNA is TGTGCCAGCAGCCAAGATCCCAGATGGGGGAATGAGCAGTTCTTC. Translated, it gives CASSQDPRWGNEQFF.

Worth noting for this clonotype: This beta chain is an unintended read in a library built for alpha chains; its size means little. The chain uses TRBV24-1 and TRBJ1-5; D might be TRBD1 (6 bases). The CDR3 length is 13 residues. V lost 1 base and J 11 bases, leaving 11 bases between the germline ends. Germline V gene lookup returns CDR1 KGHDR and CDR2 SFDVKD. The CDR3 here is CATSDLIDRTQHF. The CDR3 region has the DNA TGTGCCACCAGTGATTTAATAGACAGGACCCAGCATTTT.

As regards this clonotype: Within a library made for alpha chains, this beta chain is off target, and its count is uninformative. This chain links TRBV9 with TRBJ2-7, with D possibly matching TRBD2 (5 bases). This CDR3 contains 16 residues. V was shortened by 0 bases and J by 0 bases, with 13 bases between the two germline ends. Germline assignment: CDR1 SGDLS and CDR2 YYNGEE. This chain's CDR3 is CASSVAPSGVSYEQYF. CDR3 coding DNA: TGTGCCAGCAGCGTAGCTCCCAGCGGAGTCTCCTACGAGCAGTACTTC.

Comments on this clonotype: Because the library targeted alpha chains, this beta chain is an off-target read whose size means little. The V and J genes are TRBV19 and TRBJ2-3; D is ambiguous. Trimming removed 3 bases from V and 3 bases from J, with 10 bases in between. The germline gives CDR1 LNHDA, CDR2 SQIVND (reference sequence). The CDR3 runs 14 residues. In nucleotides, the CDR3 is TGTGCCAGTAGTATTGGTATTGGAACAGATACGCAGTATTTT. It specifies CASSIGIGTDTQYF.

Details on this clonotype: The junction does not match germline at one end; this may be a read error. Being off target in a library aimed at alpha chains, this beta chain has a size of little meaning. The chain employs TRBV7-2 and TRBJ2-1; TRBD2 aligns across 11 bases. Germline assignment: CDR1 SGHTA and CDR2 FQGNSA. The CDR3 runs to 15 residues. The CDR3 DNA reads TGTGCCAGCAGCGTAGCGGGGGGGCCTCACAATGAGCAGTTCTTC. Protein sequence: CASSVAGGPHNEQFF.

Comments on this clonotype: Because this beta chain is a stray read in a library intended to capture alpha chains, its abundance should not be given much weight. V and J are TRBV20-1 and TRBJ2-3, with no clear D. Germline V gives CDR1 DFQATT, CDR2 SNEGSKA (reference sequence). The CDR3 contains 13 residues. V dropped 5 bases and J dropped 0 bases, with 9 bases sitting between them. CDR3 DNA: TGCAGTGCTCAGAAGGACAGCACAGATACGCAGTATTTT. Its translation is CSAQKDSTDTQYF.

A remark on this clonotype: For a library built for alpha chains, this beta chain is a stray read; little rests on its size. The V gene is TRBV6-2 or TRBV6-3, the J gene TRBJ2-7, with 8 bases identical to TRBD1. V trimming: 6 bases; J trimming: 2 bases; junction bases outside the gene matches: 6. This CDR3 has 14 residues. CDR1 and CDR2 (germline): MNHEY, SVGEGT. In nucleotides, the CDR3 is TGTGCCAGCAGAAGCGACAGGGGCCCCTACGAGCAGTACTTC. It encodes CASRSDRGPYEQYF.

Note on this clonotype: The germline gene is not matched at one end of the junction; a read error may be the cause. This beta chain is off target for a library built for alpha chains, so its abundance means little. The V and J genes are TRBV19 and TRBJ2-5; no reliable D call. CDR1 and CDR2 from the germline V gene are LNHDA and SQIVND (reference sequence). This CDR3 has 15 amino acids. The CDR3 loop reads CVSSIGTTIPETQYF. The CDR3 DNA reads TGTGTCAGTAGTATAGGCACTACGATCCCGGAGACCCAGTACTTC.

About this clonotype itself: In a library made to pick up alpha chains, this beta chain is a stray read with a size that means little. J is TRBJ2-5 and V is TRBV5-5; D might be TRBD1 (6 bases). The V end was cut by 0 bases, the J end by 4 bases, with 10 bases between. CDR1 is SGHKS and CDR2 is YYEKEE in the germline V gene (reference sequence). The CDR3 is 14 amino acids. CDR3: CASSLGTGIETQYF. The DNA for the CDR3 is TGTGCCAGCAGCTTGGGCACAGGGATAGAGACCCAGTACTTC.

On this clonotype: The library was prepared for alpha chains; this beta chain is a stray read, so its frequency means little. This sequence joins TRBV20-1 and TRBJ2-5, with 12 bases lining up with TRBD1. V gave up 6 bases and J gave up 5 bases; unmatched junction bases: 13. This CDR3 is built from 16 residues. Germline V gene sequence: CDR1 DFQATT, CDR2 SNEGSKA (reference sequence). The CDR3 DNA follows: TGCAGTGCGCAGGGGGGGACAGGGGGCGCGTGGGAGACCCAGTACTTC. Translating gives CSAQGGTGGAWETQYF.

Points on this clonotype: This beta chain is a stray sequence in a library constructed for alpha chains; its clone size is not meaningful. This rearrangement joins TRBV4-2 to TRBJ2-1; D is unresolved. Trimming shortened V by 1 base and J by 8 bases, and 9 bases separated the two germline ends. The germline V gene encodes CDR1 LGHNA and CDR2 YNFKEQ. This CDR3 has 13 amino acids. The CDR3 here is CASSQGQSDEQFF. The CDR3 DNA sequence: TGTGCCAGCAGCCAAGGACAAAGCGATGAGCAGTTCTTC.

On this clonotype: A library prepared for alpha chains yielded this beta chain as an off-target read; its size is of little meaning. This chain uses TRBV25-1 with TRBJ2-3; D possibly uses TRBD1 or TRBD2 (5 bases each). V was shortened by 1 base and J by 0 bases, with 5 bases between the two germline ends. CDR1 MGHDK and CDR2 SYGVNS come from the germline V gene. There are 14 residues in the CDR3. The DNA for the CDR3 is TGTGCCAGCAGTGAATGGGACAGCACAGATACGCAGTATTTT. Protein product: CASSEWDSTDTQYF. Drawing the rest from reference TRBV25-1 and TRBJ2-3, the complete variable domain is EADIYQTPRYLVIGTGKKITLECSQTMGHDKMYWYQQDPGMELHLIHYSYGVNSTEKGDLSSESTVSRIRTEHFPLTLESARPSHTSQYLCASSEWDSTDTQYFGPGTRLTVL.

A note on this clonotype: With the library built for alpha chains, this beta chain is off target and its frequency is not meaningful. The CDR3 protein is CASSQWDRGPNEQFF. The CDR3 bases are TGTGCCAGCAGTCAGTGGGACAGGGGCCCTAATGAGCAGTTCTTC. This sequence joins TRBV27 and TRBJ2-1, with 10 bases fitting TRBD1. V lost 5 bases to trimming and J lost 7 bases; unmatched junction nucleotides: 8. Germline assignment: CDR1 MNHEY and CDR2 SMNVEV (reference sequence). This CDR3 is 15 amino acids long.

A word on this clonotype: This beta chain slipped into a library made for alpha chains as a stray read, so its size is not meaningful. This chain joins TRBV4-1 and TRBJ2-2, with D perhaps matching TRBD1 or TRBD2 (5 bases each). V lost 5 bases and J lost 7, with 11 bases in between. Germline loops: CDR1 MGHRA, CDR2 YSYEKL. This CDR3 spans 13 amino acids. CDR3 amino acids: CASSTADIGELFF. CDR3 nucleotide sequence: TGCGCCAGCAGCACAGCGGACATCGGGGAGCTGTTTTTT.

Of note for this clonotype: Because the library targeted alpha chains, this beta chain is an off-target read whose size means little. This chain joins TRBV6-2 or TRBV6-3 and TRBJ2-1; 9 bases fit TRBD2. Trimming took 2 bases from V and 9 from J; bases not matched to a gene: 14. Looked up from germline, CDR1 is MNHEY and CDR2 is SVGEGT. The CDR3 consists of 17 residues. The CDR3 DNA sequence: TGTGCCAGCAGTTACGGTTCAAGTAGCGGGAGAAAACGTGAGCAGTTCTTC. Amino acids: CASSYGSSSGRKREQFF.

Regarding this clonotype: This beta chain is a stray read from a library made for alpha chains; its abundance is not meaningful. This sequence joins TRBV15 and TRBJ2-2; D is unresolved. The germline V and J ends were trimmed by 6 bases and 7 bases, with 6 bases remaining between them. Per the germline V gene, CDR1 is LNHNV and CDR2 is YYDKDF (reference sequence). This CDR3 contains 11 residues. The CDR3 sequence: CATRELGELFF. CDR3 sequence (DNA): TGTGCCACCAGGGAACTCGGGGAGCTGTTTTTT.

With respect to this clonotype: This beta chain slipped into a library made for alpha chains as a stray read, so its size is not meaningful. Written as DNA, the CDR3 is TGCGCCAGCAGCTCCCCCAGACCCGGACAGGGGGCGCGCCCTAGCCCCAAAGAGACCCAGTACTTC. Translated, it gives CASSSPRPGQGARPSPKETQYF. The rearrangement uses TRBV5-1 and TRBJ2-5, with 11 bases matching TRBD1. This CDR3 has 22 residues. CDR1 is SGHRS, CDR2 YFSETQ, per germline. The J segment lost 3 bases and the V segment lost 3 bases, leaving 25 bases of the junction unmatched.

As concerns this clonotype: Because the library targeted alpha chains, this beta chain is an off-target read whose size means little. The chain combines TRBV4-3 with TRBJ2-1; 7 bases align to TRBD1. CDR3 length equals 17 residues. V shed 4 bases and J 0 bases; nucleotides not matched to a gene: 9. The germline CDR1 and CDR2 sequences are LGHNA and YSLEER. CDR3 in DNA: TGCGCCAGCAGCCGGGCCGTCGGGGACAGCTCCTACAATGAGCAGTTCTTC. This gives the protein CASSRAVGDSSYNEQFF.

The sample holds a few counts of this clonotype. This beta chain is an off-target read within a library intended for alpha chains, so its frequency means little. This chain connects TRBV20-1 to TRBJ2-2; 7 bases agree with TRBD1. In germline, CDR1 is DFQATT, CDR2 SNEGSKA (reference sequence). The V and J ends lost 5 bases and 1 base, in that order; junction bases with no gene match: 4. The CDR3 has 14 residues. CDR3: CSAYRGGNTGELFF. As DNA, the CDR3 is TGCAGTGCTTACAGGGGCGGGAACACCGGGGAGCTGTTTTTT.